The 18 T cell receptor beta chains presented below share a single source sample, sequenced in a study of ipilimumab plus nivolumab after autologous stem cell transplantation (dated by TCRdb to 2020 to 2022). The library was obtained by the immunoSEQ multiplex PCR assay. This is the immuneACCESS table as TCRdb keeps it, with only in-frame sequences that have V and J called. A part of the clones is gone; compared with another copy, unresolved V genes explain less than half, and the rest is unexplained. In all, the sample holds about 40,000 clones, and around 93% of those were seen once. Roughly 0.87% of the sample is taken by the ten largest. The sequenced sample was PBMCs, obtained in a trial of ipilimumab plus nivolumab as post-transplant consolidation. These receptors were taken from a male donor with multiple myeloma.

The V and J genes are TRBV15 and TRBJ2-2; tentative D call: TRBD1 (6 bases). The CDR3 has 15 amino acids. V gave up 3 bases and J gave up 3 bases, with 11 bases separating them. The germline V gene encodes CDR1 LNHNV and CDR2 YYDKDF (reference sequence). The CDR3 reads CATSRRGTDTGELFF. CDR3 nucleotide sequence: TGTGCCACCAGCAGGAGGGGGACCGACACCGGGGAGCTGTTTTTT.

The chain carries TRBV15 and TRBJ1-2; D uncertain. V lost 0 bases and J lost 4, with 9 bases in between. CDR1 is LNHNV, CDR2 YYDKDF, per germline (reference sequence). The length of the CDR3 is 14 residues. CDR3 in amino acids: CATSRDGYGYGYTF. In DNA form, the CDR3 reads TGTGCCACCAGCAGAGACGGGTATGGCTATGGCTACACCTTC.

The gene calls are TRBV6-5 and TRBJ1-5; 8 nucleotides line up with TRBD1. The ends lost 7 bases at V and 2 bases at J; junction bases unmatched: 7. Germline-derived CDR1 and CDR2 are MNHEY and SVGAGI. The CDR3 extends over 15 amino acids. CDR3: CASNAGGGGNQPQHF. CDR3 nucleotides: TGTGCCAGCAACGCAGGGGGCGGTGGCAATCAGCCCCAGCATTTT.

V and J are TRBV5-4 and TRBJ2-1; no reliable D call. Trimming shortened V by 0 bases and J by 6 bases, and 13 bases separated the two germline ends. The CDR3 runs to 15 residues. Germline CDR1 SGHNT, CDR2 YYREEE (reference sequence). DNA of the CDR3: TGTGCCAGCAGCTTGGAGGAGTTCGAGTCCAATGAGCAGTTCTTC. Protein product: CASSLEEFESNEQFF.

This clone is a singleton in its sample. The CDR3 DNA reads TGCGCCAGCAGCGGCGGGACAGGGGGCACAGAGACCCAGTACTTC. This gives the protein CASSGGTGGTETQYF. The chain joins TRBV5-1 to TRBJ2-5, with TRBD1 identical over 12 bases. V lost 4 bases and J lost 4; bases outside the gene matches: 5. The germline V gene has CDR1 SGHRS and CDR2 YFSETQ. The CDR3 is 15 residues long.

The chain combines TRBV5-1 with TRBJ2-5; maybe TRBD2 (5 bases). Germline V gene data show CDR1 as SGHRS and CDR2 as YFSETQ. The V and J ends lost 4 bases and 5 bases respectively, with 15 bases between them. The CDR3 extends over 14 amino acids. The CDR3 DNA sequence: TGCGCCAGCAGCCTTACTCTAGCAGTTGAGACCCAGTACTTC. It yields the protein CASSLTLAVETQYF.

V usage is TRBV27 and J usage is TRBJ2-7; TRBD1 might be the D (5 bases). Germline lookup yields CDR1 MNHEY and CDR2 SMNVEV (reference sequence). Trimming shortened V by 7 bases and J by 3 bases, and 16 bases separated the two germline ends. The CDR3 extends over 14 amino acids. The CDR3 sequence: CASTPEAGLYEQYF. The CDR3 DNA sequence: TGTGCCAGCACCCCCGAGGCAGGGCTCTACGAGCAGTACTTC.

The J gene is TRBJ2-7, the V gene TRBV7-6, with 9 bases matching TRBD1. V shed 5 bases and J 6 bases; nucleotides not matched to a gene: 2. The CDR3 sequence is 12 residues long. Per germline, CDR1 SGHVS and CDR2 FNYEAQ. The CDR3 spells CASSVTGGEQYF. For the CDR3, the DNA is TGTGCCAGCAGCGTGACAGGGGGCGAGCAGTACTTC.

This chain connects TRBV5-4 to TRBJ2-7; 11 bases are a match to TRBD2. This CDR3 contains 12 residues. J lost 6 bases, V lost 4 bases, and 0 bases had no gene match. Germline CDR1 SGHNT, CDR2 YYREEE (reference sequence). CDR3 bases: TGTGCCAGCAGCGGACTAGCGGGCGAGCAGTACTTC. The encoded protein is CASSGLAGEQYF.

The gene calls are TRBV29-1 and TRBJ2-7, with TRBD2 matching 8 bases. The length of the CDR3 is 16 residues. The V segment lost 5 bases and the J segment 3 bases; nucleotides outside the gene matches: 15. Germline V gene lookup returns CDR1 SQVTM and CDR2 ANQGSEA. The DNA for the CDR3 is TGCAGCGTTCCCATGCTCTGGACTAGCAGACACTACGAGCAGTACTTC. Translated: CSVPMLWTSRHYEQYF.

This chain connects TRBV6-5 to TRBJ2-7; D uncertain. V shed 0 bases and J shed 0 bases, with 12 bases lying between them. Germline CDR1 reads MNHEY; CDR2 reads SVGAGI. The CDR3 consists of 16 residues. The CDR3 loop reads CASSYSGQSGSYEQYF. The CDR3 region has the DNA TGTGCCAGCAGTTACTCTGGTCAATCTGGCTCCTACGAGCAGTACTTC.

A few counts support this clone. The chain combines TRBV18 with TRBJ1-4, with D tentatively TRBD1 (6 bases). The CDR3 covers 13 residues. The V and J ends lost 4 bases and 8 bases respectively, with 11 bases between them. Germline-derived CDR1 and CDR2 are KGHSH and LQKENI. CDR3 region: CASSRAGEEKLFF. In DNA, the CDR3 is TGTGCCAGCTCACGGGCAGGGGAAGAAAAACTGTTTTTT.

The chain has TRBV15 and TRBJ1-3; no clear D gene. Trimming took 1 base from V and 0 from J, leaving 4 bases between them. The CDR3 consists of 14 residues. The germline CDR1 and CDR2 sequences are LNHNV and YYDKDF (reference sequence). CDR3 DNA sequence: TGTGCCACCAGCAGAGTAGGCTCTGGAAACACCATATATTTT. Its protein product is CATSRVGSGNTIYF.

The V and J genes are TRBV6-6 and TRBJ1-2; the match to TRBD1 covers 8 bases. V shed 6 bases, J shed 2 bases, and the junction held 8 bases outside the gene matches. The length of the CDR3 is 15 residues. Germline V gene lookup returns CDR1 MNHNY and CDR2 SVGAGI (reference sequence). CDR3 in amino acids: CASSPTGGANYGYTF. DNA for the CDR3: TGTGCCAGCAGCCCCACAGGGGGGGCGAACTATGGCTACACCTTC.

This rearrangement joins TRBV2 to TRBJ1-5; D gene ambiguous. The germline CDR1 and CDR2 sequences are SNHLY and FYNNEI. The CDR3 has 15 residues. Trimming stripped 7 bases from V and 3 bases from J, with 16 bases between. Written as DNA, the CDR3 is TGTGCCAGCACTAAAGAACCGGGCCTCAATCAGCCCCAGCATTTT. Translated, it gives CASTKEPGLNQPQHF.

The chain recombines TRBV4-3 with TRBJ2-7, with no clear D. CDR3 length equals 14 residues. Per the germline V gene, CDR1 is LGHNA and CDR2 is YSLEER. Trimming stripped 1 base from V and 3 bases from J, with 10 bases between. The CDR3 DNA sequence: TGCGCCAGCAGCCAAGCTCTCAGCAGCTACGAGCAGTACTTC. Protein: CASSQALSSYEQYF.

The V gene is TRBV7-8, the J gene TRBJ2-1, with 12 bases lining up with TRBD2. Germline V gene sequence: CDR1 SGHVS, CDR2 FQNEAQ. CDR3 length: 16 residues. The V gene end was trimmed by 3 bases and the J gene end by 9 bases; junction bases not matched to a gene: 9. The CDR3 bases are TGTGCCAGCAGCTTCCCGTGGACTAGCGGGAAAGGTGAGCAGTTCTTC. It codes for CASSFPWTSGKGEQFF.

V usage is TRBV7-8 and J usage is TRBJ2-3; 11 bases fit TRBD2. Per the germline V gene, CDR1 is SGHVS and CDR2 is FQNEAQ. Trimming cost V 2 bases and J 6 bases; bases outside gene matches: 16. The CDR3 has 19 amino acids. CDR3: CASSLWQLAGVGRGDTQYF. The CDR3 nucleotides read TGTGCCAGCAGCTTATGGCAACTAGCGGGAGTTGGGAGGGGGGATACGCAGTATTTT.